The 30 T cell receptor beta chains given below trace back to one sample, sequenced in a study of monozygotic twins with inflammatory bowel disease. TCRdb re-called the 5' RACE reads and catalogs CDR3 proteins one per entry, DNA excluded. The sample has roughly 200,000 distinct CDR3 sequences. Material: blood. These receptors came from a human donor with ulcerative colitis or Crohn's disease, or a healthy co-twin of an affected twin (not recorded which).

The V gene is TRBV5-1, the J gene TRBJ2-7; TCRdb proposes TRBD1, but this gene call is untestable without DNA. The CDR3 extends over 14 amino acids. From germline, CDR1 is SGHRS and CDR2 YFSETQ. This CDR3 reads CASRSGTGSYEQYF.

The chain joins TRBV2 to TRBJ1-5; the D gene TCRdb calls, TRBD1, cannot be checked with no DNA. Germline V gene sequence: CDR1 SNHLY, CDR2 FYNNEI. There are 13 residues in the CDR3. CDR3 region: CASTGDYNQPQHF.

The chain employs TRBV12-3 or TRBV12-4 and TRBJ1-2. The CDR3 consists of 14 residues. The CDR3 protein is CASSLQDPNYGYTF.

The V and J genes are TRBV7-6 and TRBJ2-7. Germline CDR1 and CDR2: SGHVS and FNYEAQ. This CDR3 has 14 residues. This CDR3 is CASSLELGPYEQYF.

The chain carries TRBV9 and TRBJ1-2; the D call from TCRdb, TRBD1, cannot be confirmed without DNA. Germline assignment: CDR1 SGDLS and CDR2 YYNGEE. The CDR3 spans 13 residues. The CDR3 protein is CASSLSTGRGYTF.

The genes are TRBV5-6 and TRBJ2-6; no DNA is available, so the TRBD2 call from TCRdb remains unchecked. This CDR3 has 20 residues. Germline values: CDR1 SGHDT, CDR2 YYEEEE. This CDR3 is CASSLARARGLFSGANVLTF.

The CDR3 loop reads CASSIEARGVYTQYF. V gene TRBV19 combines with J gene TRBJ2-3; the TRBD1 assignment by TCRdb is unverifiable without DNA. There are 15 residues in the CDR3. Germline V CDR1 and CDR2: LNHDA, SQIVND (reference sequence).

The genes are TRBV5-1 and TRBJ2-7; TCRdb's assignment of TRBD1 cannot be checked, as there is no DNA. CDR1 SGHRS and CDR2 YFSETQ come from the germline V gene. The CDR3 consists of 12 residues. This chain's CDR3 is CASSSTGNEQYF.

The chain couples TRBV9 to TRBJ2-4; TCRdb outputs TRBD1, but without DNA this stays unchecked. The CDR3 extends over 14 amino acids. Germline V gene lookup returns CDR1 SGDLS and CDR2 YYNGEE. CDR3 sequence: CASSPGTGVIMQYF. Drawing the rest from reference TRBV9 and TRBJ2-4, the complete variable domain is DSGVTQTPKHLITATGQRVTLRCSPRSGDLSVYWYQQSLDQGLQFLIQYYNGEERAKGNILERFSAQQFPDLHSELNLSSLELGDSALYFCASSPGTGVIMQYFGAGTRLSVL.

The chain recombines TRBV20-1 with TRBJ1-1. The germline V gene encodes CDR1 DFQATT and CDR2 SNEGSKA (reference sequence). The CDR3 has 12 residues. This chain's CDR3 is CSARVGGAEAFF.

The V and J genes are TRBV7-9 and TRBJ2-6; as DNA is missing, the TRBD2 call by TCRdb cannot be tested. CDR3 length equals 17 residues. Germline V CDR1 and CDR2: SEHNR, FQNEAQ (reference sequence). The CDR3 spells CASTEPRAPSGANVLTF. Full variable domain (remainder filled in from reference TRBV7-9 and TRBJ2-6): DTGVSQNPRHKITKRGQNVTFRCDPISEHNRLYWYRQTLGQGPEFLTYFQNEAQLEKSRLLSDRFSAERPKGSFSTLEIQRTEQGDSAMYLCASTEPRAPSGANVLTFGAGSRLTVL.

The chain carries TRBV6-5 and TRBJ1-2; the TRBD1 assignment by TCRdb is unverifiable without DNA. CDR1 and CDR2 from the germline V gene are MNHEY and SVGAGI. There are 13 residues in the CDR3. The CDR3 is CASSMGEAGGYTF.

V usage is TRBV15 and J usage is TRBJ2-7; TCRdb gives TRBD1 as the D gene, but with no DNA this cannot be confirmed. This CDR3 has 16 residues. The germline V gene encodes CDR1 LNHNV and CDR2 YYDKDF (reference sequence). CDR3 region: CATSRDRWQGAYEQYF.

The chain is built from TRBV20-1 and TRBJ1-6; TCRdb returns TRBD1, unconfirmable since there is no DNA. The CDR3 extends over 15 amino acids. Germline CDR1 and CDR2: DFQATT and SNEGSKA (reference sequence). CDR3 protein: CSANSAGAPNSPLHF.

CDR3 region: CSARAPDRGQGEQYF. The V gene is TRBV20-1, the J gene TRBJ2-7; no DNA is available, so the TRBD1 call from TCRdb remains unchecked. Per the germline V gene, CDR1 is DFQATT and CDR2 is SNEGSKA (reference sequence). The CDR3 has 15 residues.

The chain carries TRBV12-3 or TRBV12-4 and TRBJ1-4. The CDR3 has 13 residues. Here the CDR3 reads CASSFSHNEKLFF.

The rearrangement links TRBV9 to TRBJ1-1. The CDR3 consists of 12 residues. CDR1 SGDLS and CDR2 YYNGEE come from the germline V gene. The CDR3: CASSDGLGEAFF.

V and J are TRBV7-2 and TRBJ2-2; TCRdb outputs TRBD1, but without DNA this stays unchecked. Germline CDR1 and CDR2: SGHTA and FQGNSA. The CDR3 is 16 amino acids. CDR3 region: CASSRKDREVSGELFF.

The chain uses TRBV9 and TRBJ2-7. Germline V gene lookup returns CDR1 SGDLS and CDR2 YYNGEE. This CDR3 region has 12 residues. The CDR3 spells CASSDTTYEQYF. The whole variable domain, remainder taken from reference TRBV9 and TRBJ2-7, is DSGVTQTPKHLITATGQRVTLRCSPRSGDLSVYWYQQSLDQGLQFLIQYYNGEERAKGNILERFSAQQFPDLHSELNLSSLELGDSALYFCASSDTTYEQYFGPGTRLTVT.

This chain links TRBV5-1 with TRBJ2-6. The CDR3 totals 14 residues. Germline V lookup: CDR1 SGHRS, CDR2 YFSETQ. The CDR3 sequence: CASSYISGANVLTF.

This chain uses TRBV6-6 with TRBJ1-6; TCRdb's assignment of TRBD1 cannot be checked, as there is no DNA. The germline V gene encodes CDR1 MNHNY and CDR2 SVGAGI (reference sequence). The CDR3 totals 14 residues. The CDR3 sequence: CASSIRDHNSPLHF.

The chain uses TRBV7-9 and TRBJ2-5; TCRdb selects TRBD1, and the lack of DNA leaves this call unchecked. This CDR3 has 14 residues. CDR1 is SEHNR, CDR2 FQNEAQ, per germline (reference sequence). CDR3: CASYSGGTLETQYF.

The rearrangement links TRBV21-1 to TRBJ1-4; TCRdb designates TRBD1, a call that cannot be tested without DNA. TRBV21-1 is listed as a pseudogene. This CDR3 contains 18 residues. CDR3 residues: CASGRDRGSPTTNEKLFF.

This chain connects TRBV9 to TRBJ2-3; with no DNA, the TCRdb D assignment of TRBD2 cannot be verified. Germline V lookup: CDR1 SGDLS, CDR2 YYNGEE. This CDR3 spans 15 amino acids. CDR3 sequence reads: CASSVRGESTDTQYF.

The chain recombines TRBV19 with TRBJ1-1. Per germline, CDR1 LNHDA and CDR2 SQIVND (reference sequence). CDR3 size: 12 residues. The CDR3 loop is CASSIRNTEAFF. Full variable domain (remainder filled in from reference TRBV19 and TRBJ1-1): DGGITQSPKYLFRKEGQNVTLSCEQNLNHDAMYWYRQDPGQGLRLIYYSQIVNDFQKGDIAEGYSVSREKKESFPLTVTSAQKNPTAFYLCASSIRNTEAFFGQGTRLTVV.

The chain carries TRBV6-4 and TRBJ1-1. This CDR3 has 12 residues. CDR1 MRHNA and CDR2 SNTAGT come from the germline V gene. CDR3 residues: CASSDSYGEAFF.

The J gene is TRBJ2-3, the V gene TRBV12-3 or TRBV12-4; TCRdb designates TRBD1, a call that cannot be tested without DNA. The CDR3 has 13 amino acids. CDR3 amino acids: CASRNTGADTQYF.

This chain links TRBV5-1 with TRBJ2-7; as DNA is missing, the TRBD1 call by TCRdb cannot be tested. The CDR3 consists of 15 residues. CDR1 SGHRS and CDR2 YFSETQ come from the germline V gene. CDR3 protein: CASSLAWDRGYEQYF.

The chain joins TRBV6-5 to TRBJ2-3. This CDR3 region has 11 residues. The germline V gene encodes CDR1 MNHEY and CDR2 SVGAGI. This CDR3 reads CASSSVHTQYF.

The chain carries TRBV14 and TRBJ1-2; TCRdb selects TRBD1, and the lack of DNA leaves this call unchecked. Germline CDR1 SGHDN, CDR2 FVKESK. The CDR3 totals 15 residues. The CDR3 is CASSQDSRGPKGYTF.